This T cell receptor beta chain was found in a study of regulatory T cells in long-lasting Graves disease. iRepertoire HTBI primers and Arm-PCR of CDR3 regions built TCR beta libraries. TCRdb re-called the multiplex PCR reads with MiXCR, one entry per CDR3 protein. Here the sample spans hundreds of thousands of distinct CDR3 sequences, about 16% being singletons. This clonotype was seen at least ten times. There are 12 residues in the CDR3. Trimming removed 7 bases at V and 0 bases at J, with 3 bases between. Per the germline V gene, CDR1 is ENHRY and CDR2 is SYGVKD. Documented time point: newly diagnosed GD, antithyroid drugs for less than 3 months. PBMC-extracted RNA yielded the TCR library. The same sample was also used in a study of T cells in Graves' hyperthyroidism and ophthalmopathy.

The starting material was peripheral blood mononuclear cells (PBMCs), obtained at new diagnosis, from a patient treated with antithyroid drugs. The clonotype comes from a woman aged 35-60 years with Graves disease. The chain couples TRBV10-3 to TRBJ2-2, with no clear D. For the CDR3, the DNA is TGTGCCATCAAGACGAACACCGGGGAGCTGTTTTTT. It specifies CAIKTNTGELFF.